This T cell receptor beta chain came from a study of blood T cell repertoires in COVID-19. Trimming left V 2 bases short and J 2 bases short, with 5 bases between. Per the germline V gene, CDR1 is LGHDT and CDR2 is YNNKEL (reference sequence). This CDR3 has 13 amino acids. This table comes from immunoSEQ multiplex PCR, and its TCRdb copy is limited to in-frame clones, with some not included. This repertoire shows 62,000 or so clones, 86% found once; its top ten account for 1.4%. This chain links TRBV3-1 (or the pseudogene TRBV3-2) with TRBJ2-3; tentative D call: TRBD2 (5 bases). The sequence came from a woman aged 60-75 years with acute or convalescent COVID-19. The sequenced sample was peripheral blood. The CDR3 spells CASSQLATDTQYF. The CDR3 DNA reads TGTGCCAGCAGCCAACTAGCCACAGATACGCAGTATTTT.